The 7 T cell receptor beta chains below all came from one sample that was sequenced in a study of blood T cell repertoires in COVID-19. Measured with immunoSEQ multiplex PCR; TCRdb has only the in-frame clones, and not every one. This sample has roughly 90,000 clones, with 80% found just once. Specimen: peripheral blood. The receptors shown here come from a woman in her seventies with acute or convalescent COVID-19.

The chain employs TRBV2 and TRBJ1-1; 7 bases fit TRBD1. This CDR3 is 16 amino acids long. Germline V gene lookup returns CDR1 SNHLY and CDR2 FYNNEI. V lost 4 bases and J lost 5; bases outside the gene matches: 13. The CDR3, as DNA: TGTGCCAGCAGTGTAGGTCCAGGGGGGCTTGTAACTGAAGCTTTCTTT. Protein: CASSVGPGGLVTEAFF.

This clone has ten or more counts. CDR3 in amino acids: CASRDRYPGELFF. CDR3 sequence (DNA): TGTGCCAGCAGAGACAGGTACCCCGGGGAGCTGTTTTTT. The chain combines TRBV6-5 with TRBJ2-2; D perhaps matches TRBD1 (6 bases). The CDR3 has 13 amino acids. Trimming removed 6 bases at V and 6 bases at J, with 11 bases between. Per the germline V gene, CDR1 is MNHEY and CDR2 is SVGAGI.

The chain employs TRBV18 and TRBJ1-4; weak D call: TRBD1 (6 bases). This CDR3 has 13 residues. Per germline, CDR1 KGHSH and CDR2 LQKENI. The ends were cut back, 4 bases at V and 7 bases at J, with 10 bases in the middle. CDR3 residues: CASSRTESEKLFF. In DNA form, the CDR3 reads TGTGCCAGCTCACGGACAGAATCTGAAAAACTGTTTTTT.

The J gene is TRBJ2-3, the V gene TRBV18; tentative D call: TRBD2 (6 bases). The length of the CDR3 is 16 residues. From germline, CDR1 is KGHSH and CDR2 LQKENI. V was cut by 8 bases and J by 6 bases, with 24 bases left in between. CDR3 DNA: TGTGCCAGCGACAATCCGGGACTCAGGGCAGGCGATACGCAGTATTTT. This codes for CASDNPGLRAGDTQYF.

This sequence joins TRBV11-2 and TRBJ1-3; no clear D. The germline gives CDR1 SGHAT, CDR2 FQNNGV. This CDR3 comprises 14 residues. V lost 1 base and J lost 2, with 6 bases in between. CDR3 in DNA: TGTGCCAGCAGCTTAGGAGATACTGGAAACACCATATATTTT. Translating gives CASSLGDTGNTIYF.

The V and J genes are TRBV13 and TRBJ2-3; D is unclear. V lost 5 bases to trimming and J lost 2 bases, with 17 bases between them. This CDR3 has 16 residues. The V gene's germline CDR1 is PRHDT and CDR2 FYEKMQ (reference sequence). CDR3 DNA: TGTGCCAGCAGCCCCCGTTTTAGTGAGAACACAGATACGCAGTATTTT. This encodes CASSPRFSENTDTQYF.

This chain connects TRBV4-1 to TRBJ2-7, with 8 bases identical to TRBD1. Trimming took 5 bases from V and 3 from J; bases not matched to a gene: 3. In germline, CDR1 is MGHRA, CDR2 YSYEKL. The CDR3 sequence is 13 residues long. The CDR3 DNA sequence: TGCGCCAGCAGCGCCGGACAGGGCTACGAGCAGTACTTC. It yields the protein CASSAGQGYEQYF.